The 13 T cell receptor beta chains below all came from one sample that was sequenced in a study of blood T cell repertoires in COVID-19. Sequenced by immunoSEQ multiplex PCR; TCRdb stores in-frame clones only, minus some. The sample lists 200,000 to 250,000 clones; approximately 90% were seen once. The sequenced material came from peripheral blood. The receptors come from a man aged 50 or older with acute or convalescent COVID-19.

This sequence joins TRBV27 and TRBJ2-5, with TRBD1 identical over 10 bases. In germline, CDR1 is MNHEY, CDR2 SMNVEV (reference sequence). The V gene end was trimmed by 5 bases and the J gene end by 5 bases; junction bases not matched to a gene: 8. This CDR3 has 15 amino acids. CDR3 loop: CASSPRTGGAETQYF. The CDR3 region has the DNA TGTGCCAGCAGTCCACGGACAGGGGGGGCGGAGACCCAGTACTTC.

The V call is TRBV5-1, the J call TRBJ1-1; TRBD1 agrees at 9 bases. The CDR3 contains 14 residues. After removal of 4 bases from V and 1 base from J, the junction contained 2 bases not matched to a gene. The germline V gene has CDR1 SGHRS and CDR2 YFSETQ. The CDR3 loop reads CASSTQGANTEAFF. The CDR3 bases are TGCGCCAGCAGCACACAGGGGGCGAACACTGAAGCTTTCTTT.

The CDR3 reads CASSSTGITSLAFF. The CDR3 DNA is TGTGCCAGCAGCTCCACAGGGATAACATCTTTAGCTTTCTTT. The rearrangement links TRBV5-4 to TRBJ1-1, with D tentatively TRBD1 (6 bases). Germline V gene data show CDR1 as SGHNT and CDR2 as YYREEE (reference sequence). Trimming cost V 3 bases and J 10 bases, with 19 bases left between them. This CDR3 spans 14 amino acids.

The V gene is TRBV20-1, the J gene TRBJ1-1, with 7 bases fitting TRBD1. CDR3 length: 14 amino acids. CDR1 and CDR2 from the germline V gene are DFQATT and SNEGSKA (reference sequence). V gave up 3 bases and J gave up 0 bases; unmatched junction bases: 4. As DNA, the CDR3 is TGCAGTGCTAGTCTGACAGGGTTGAACACTGAAGCTTTCTTT. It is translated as CSASLTGLNTEAFF.

This chain's CDR3 is CASSLPPAGGPYNEQFF. The DNA for the CDR3 is TGTGCCAGTAGTCTGCCCCCAGCGGGGGGACCCTACAATGAGCAGTTCTTC. This chain joins TRBV19 and TRBJ2-1; TRBD2 aligns across 9 bases. Trimming removed 5 bases from V and 2 bases from J; junction bases left unmatched: 10. The CDR3 extends over 17 amino acids. Looked up from germline, CDR1 is LNHDA and CDR2 is SQIVND (reference sequence).

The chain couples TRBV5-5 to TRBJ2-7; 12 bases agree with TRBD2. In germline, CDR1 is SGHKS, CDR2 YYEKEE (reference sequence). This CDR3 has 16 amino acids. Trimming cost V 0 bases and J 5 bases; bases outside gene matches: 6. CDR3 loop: CASSLGLAGGINEQYF. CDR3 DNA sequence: TGTGCCAGCAGCTTGGGGCTAGCGGGGGGGATTAACGAGCAGTACTTC.

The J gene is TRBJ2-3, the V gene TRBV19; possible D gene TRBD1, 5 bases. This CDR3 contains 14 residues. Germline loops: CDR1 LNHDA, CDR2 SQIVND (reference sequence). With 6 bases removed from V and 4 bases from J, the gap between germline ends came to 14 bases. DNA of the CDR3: TGTGCCAGTAGGCGACAGAGCAGAGCAGATACGCAGTATTTT. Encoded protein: CASRRQSRADTQYF.

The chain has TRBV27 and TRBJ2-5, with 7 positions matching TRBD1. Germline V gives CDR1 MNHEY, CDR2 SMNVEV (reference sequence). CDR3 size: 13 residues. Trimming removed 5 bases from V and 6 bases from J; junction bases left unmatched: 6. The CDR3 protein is CASSLHRGKTQYF. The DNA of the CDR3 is TGTGCCAGCAGTCTCCACAGGGGAAAGACCCAGTACTTC.

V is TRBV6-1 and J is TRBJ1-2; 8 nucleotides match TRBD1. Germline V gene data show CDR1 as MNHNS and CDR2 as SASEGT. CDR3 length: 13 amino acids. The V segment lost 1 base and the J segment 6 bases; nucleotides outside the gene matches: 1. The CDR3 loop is CASSEGTGNGYTF. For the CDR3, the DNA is TGTGCCAGCAGTGAAGGGACAGGGAATGGCTACACCTTC.

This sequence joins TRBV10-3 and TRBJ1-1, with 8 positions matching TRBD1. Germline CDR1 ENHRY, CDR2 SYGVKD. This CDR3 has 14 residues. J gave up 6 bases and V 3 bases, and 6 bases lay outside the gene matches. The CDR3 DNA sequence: TGTGCCATCAGTGACCCGACAGGGGAAGCTGAAGCTTTCTTT. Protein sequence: CAISDPTGEAEAFF.

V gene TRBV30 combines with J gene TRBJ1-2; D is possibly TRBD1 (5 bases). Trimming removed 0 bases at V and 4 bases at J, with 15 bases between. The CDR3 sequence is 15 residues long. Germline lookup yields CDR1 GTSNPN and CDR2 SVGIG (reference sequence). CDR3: CAWSVRPPGGYGYTF. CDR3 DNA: TGTGCCTGGAGTGTACGTCCCCCGGGGGGCTATGGCTACACCTTC.

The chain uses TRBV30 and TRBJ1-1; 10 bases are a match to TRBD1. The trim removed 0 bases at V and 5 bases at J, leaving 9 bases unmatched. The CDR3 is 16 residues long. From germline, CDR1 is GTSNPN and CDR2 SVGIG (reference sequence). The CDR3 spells CAWSVQLGQGVTEAFF. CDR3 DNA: TGTGCCTGGAGTGTACAGTTAGGACAGGGGGTAACTGAAGCTTTCTTT.

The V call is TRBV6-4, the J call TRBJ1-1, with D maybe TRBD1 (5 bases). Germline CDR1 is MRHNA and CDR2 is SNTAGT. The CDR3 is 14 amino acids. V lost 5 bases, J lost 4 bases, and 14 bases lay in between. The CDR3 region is CASSITGGSTEAFF. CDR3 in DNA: TGTGCCAGCAGTATTACAGGAGGGTCCACTGAAGCTTTCTTT.